This TCR delta chain was captured by sequencing in a study of γδ T cells in repeated Plasmodium falciparum infection. Study context: The natural-infection arm compared Malian children under seasonal malaria with matched Australian children. Study results and limitations: Many TCRgamma sequences overlapped between individuals in stable Vgamma9/Vdelta2+ repertoires. One small rural Malian village, predominantly a single ethnic group, supplied the cohort.

Flow sorting of PBMC yielded separate Vgamma9/Vdelta2+ and Vdelta2-negative gammadelta T cell populations for bulk repertoire analysis. The CDR3 runs 18 residues. The V end was cut by 1 base, the J end by 2 bases, with 20 bases between. Germline CDR1 is TSWWSYY and CDR2 is QGS. In its sample, this clone was seen many times. Its specificity is unknown. The same CDR3 can be traced to other DNA sequences in this sample. TCRdb re-processed the multiplex PCR reads via CATT. Here the sample spans approximately 90,000 delta-chain clones, 0.95% to 1% being singletons. This clonotype was obtained from a pool of human donors (malaria-infected and uninfected, not separated). The chain has TRDV1 and TRDJ1; weak D call: TRDD2 (6 bases). Sequencing was done on a sample of gamma-delta T cells from blood. The CDR3 here is CALGEPPSAVTDTDKLIF. CDR3 nucleotide sequence: TGTGCTCTTGGGGAACCCCCTTCCGCCGTGACGGATACCGATAAACTCATCTTT.